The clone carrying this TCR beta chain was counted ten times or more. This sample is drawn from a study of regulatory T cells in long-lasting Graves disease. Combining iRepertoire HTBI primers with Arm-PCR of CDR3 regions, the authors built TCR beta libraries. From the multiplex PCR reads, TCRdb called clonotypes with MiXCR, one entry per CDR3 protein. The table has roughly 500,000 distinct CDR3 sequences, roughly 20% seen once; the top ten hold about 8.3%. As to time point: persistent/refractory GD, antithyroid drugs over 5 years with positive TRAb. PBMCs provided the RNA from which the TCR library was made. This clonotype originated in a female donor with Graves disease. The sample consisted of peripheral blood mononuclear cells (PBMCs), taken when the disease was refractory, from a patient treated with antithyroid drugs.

For the CDR3, the DNA is TGTGCCAGCAGTTACCAGCGACAACAAGAGACCCAGTACTTC. It encodes CASSYQRQQETQYF. This chain uses TRBV6-5 with TRBJ2-5, with D unclear. CDR3 length: 14 residues. V gave up 2 bases and J gave up 2 bases, with 9 bases separating them. CDR1 and CDR2 (germline): MNHEY, SVGAGI.